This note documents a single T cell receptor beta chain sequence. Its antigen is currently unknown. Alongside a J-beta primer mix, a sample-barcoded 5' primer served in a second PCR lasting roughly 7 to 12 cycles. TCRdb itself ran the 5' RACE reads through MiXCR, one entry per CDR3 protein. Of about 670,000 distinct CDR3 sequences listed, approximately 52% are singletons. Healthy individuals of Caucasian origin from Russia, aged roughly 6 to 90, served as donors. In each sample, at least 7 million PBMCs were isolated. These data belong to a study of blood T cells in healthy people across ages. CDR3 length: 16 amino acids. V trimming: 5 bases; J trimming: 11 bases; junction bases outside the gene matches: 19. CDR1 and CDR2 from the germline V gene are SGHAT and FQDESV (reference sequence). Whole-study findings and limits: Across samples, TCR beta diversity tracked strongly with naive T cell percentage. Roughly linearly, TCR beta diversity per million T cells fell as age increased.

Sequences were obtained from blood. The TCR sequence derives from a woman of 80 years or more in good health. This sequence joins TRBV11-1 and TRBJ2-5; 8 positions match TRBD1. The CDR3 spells CASSGSGTGGWDEQYF. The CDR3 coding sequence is TGTGCCAGCAGCGGATCCGGGACAGGTGGTTGGGATGAGCAGTACTTC.